This TCR beta chain was recorded in a study of technical replicates of blood from several donors. Libraries were prepared by immunoSEQ multiplex PCR; TCRdb keeps only in-frame clonotypes and omits some of them. The sample has approximately 78,000 clones, roughly 95% seen once. This TCR derives from a human donor in good health. Sequences were obtained from T cells isolated from PBMCs.

The CDR3 loop reads CASSSIPGLAGSLRQFF. CDR3 sequence (DNA): TGTGCCAGCAGCTCCATTCCGGGACTAGCAGGATCCTTGAGGCAGTTCTTC. The chain carries TRBV9 and TRBJ2-1, with 9 positions matching TRBD2. CDR1 and CDR2 from the germline V gene are SGDLS and YYNGEE. V lost 4 bases to trimming and J lost 12 bases; unmatched junction nucleotides: 20. CDR3 length: 17 residues.